These T cell receptor beta chains were read from a single sample in a study of T cells in Graves' hyperthyroidism and ophthalmopathy. Via MiXCR, TCRdb re-called the multiplex PCR reads, giving one row per CDR3 protein. The table has a few hundred thousand distinct CDR3 sequences, approximately 14% seen once. The sequenced material came from blood. The receptors here all came from a woman aged 25-40 years with Graves' hyperthyroidism. The CDR3 runs from the conserved cysteine through the conserved F or W. A D gene is named only where the DNA matches it firmly. Clone size is stated in some rows and not others, as once, few, many or a class when expanded.

d_call j_call cdr3_length clone_size v_call cdr3_nt cdr3_aa
TRBD1 TRBJ1-5 19 NA TRBV7-9 TGTGCCAGCAGCTTAACGACAGGGGGCATCGACAATAGCAATCAGCCCCAGCATTTT CASSLTTGGIDNSNQPQHF
NA TRBJ2-1 15 NA TRBV30 TGTGCCTGGAGTGTTCGGGGGATCGGTGGCCGGGAGCAGTTCTTC CAWSVRGIGGREQFF
NA TRBJ2-4 16 once TRBV6-1 TGTGCCAGCACTCGAAAGCCTGGATTGTCAGGAAACATTCAGTACTTC CASTRKPGLSGNIQYF
NA TRBJ2-3 14 few TRBV10-3 TGTGCCATCGGACAGTTTCTATTTACAGATACGCAGTATTTT CAIGQFLFTDTQYF
TRBD1 TRBJ1-4 14 many TRBV27 TGTGCCAGCAGCCTACAGGGGGCGGGTGAAAAACTGTTTTTT CASSLQGAGEKLFF
NA TRBJ1-1 13 many TRBV6-1 TGTGCCAGCCCCTCAGAGGTTGGCACTGAAGCTTTCTTT CASPSEVGTEAFF
NA TRBJ2-3 17 many TRBV11-2 TGTGCCAGCAGCTTATCCCGGACTGCAGGCCTGGTTGATACGCAGTATTTT CASSLSRTAGLVDTQYF
NA TRBJ1-2 14 NA TRBV7-9 TGTGCCAGCAGGCCTAAATCGGACATGTCGAATTACACCTTC CASRPKSDMSNYTF
NA TRBJ1-6 16 NA TRBV27 TGTGCCAGCAGACCTTGGCCGGCCCCCAATAATTCACCCCTCCACTTT CASRPWPAPNNSPLHF
NA TRBJ2-7 13 many TRBV12-3/TRBV12-4 TGTGCCAGCAGTTTTTGGGGGTCCCACGAGCAGTACTTC CASSFWGSHEQYF
TRBD1 TRBJ2-3 16 many TRBV9 TGTGCCAGCAGCGTAGGCAGCAGGGGGCGAGGAGATACGCAGTATTTT CASSVGSRGRGDTQYF
TRBD1 TRBJ2-1 14 NA TRBV18 TGTGCCAGCTCACTTTTGACAGGGAACAATGAGCAGTCCTTC CASSLLTGNNEQSF
NA TRBJ1-1 15 few TRBV5-8 TGTGCCAGCAGCTTTGGATGGGGGGATCAAGGGGAAGCTTTCTTT CASSFGWGDQGEAFF
NA TRBJ2-5 12 many TRBV12-3/TRBV12-4 TGTGCCAGCAGTTACTCCACAGAGACCCAGTACTTC CASSYSTETQYF
NA TRBJ2-7 11 NA TRBV25-1 TGTGCCAGCAGTGAGACAGTAGAGCGGTACTTC CASSETVERYF
TRBD1 TRBJ2-1 11 NA TRBV29-1 TGCAGCGTGCGCATCAGGGGGCAACTGTTCTTC CSVRIRGQLFF
NA TRBJ1-1 13 many TRBV5-6 TGTGCCAGCAGCTTTAATACATTTGCTGAAGCTTTCTTT CASSFNTFAEAFF
TRBD2 TRBJ2-1 19 NA TRBV27 TGTGCCAGTAGTCTAAGGATGGGACTAGAACCCAGCAAAAACAATGAGCAGTTCTTC CASSLRMGLEPSKNNEQFF
NA TRBJ2-7 14 NA TRBV6-5 TGTGCCAGCAGTTACGAGGGCCCCTCCTACGAGCAGTACTTC CASSYEGPSYEQYF
TRBD1 TRBJ1-5 19 many TRBV2 TGTGCCAGCAATGGCGCAACTACAAGGGACAGGTTCAGCAATCAGCCCCAGCATTTT CASNGATTRDRFSNQPQHF
NA TRBJ2-1 15 many TRBV11-2 TGTGCCAGCGGGCCCGAAGGAGTGGGCGGGGATGAGCAGTTCTTC CASGPEGVGGDEQFF
TRBD2 TRBJ2-3 15 few TRBV6-1 TGTGCCAGCATCAACGGCGGGGGGAGAGTAGATACGCAGTATTTT CASINGGGRVDTQYF
NA TRBJ1-6 13 many TRBV6-1 TGTGCCAGCAGACAGGAATATAATTCACCCCTCCACTTT CASRQEYNSPLHF
NA TRBJ2-5 15 many TRBV11-2 TGTGCCAGCAGCTTAGAACAGTCCGCTACAGGGACCCAGTACTTC CASSLEQSATGTQYF
TRBD1 TRBJ2-2 14 NA TRBV29-1 TGCAGCGTTGAAGTGACAGGGATCGGCGGGGAGCTGTTTTTT CSVEVTGIGGELFF
NA TRBJ1-5 15 NA TRBV6-2/TRBV6-3 TGTGCCAGCAGTTATCTCCCGGGTGGCAATCAGCCCCAGCATTTT CASSYLPGGNQPQHF
TRBD1 TRBJ1-2 15 many TRBV7-8 TGTGCCAGCAGCTTATACCGACAGGGGGCGCACGGCTACACCTTC CASSLYRQGAHGYTF
TRBD1 TRBJ1-1 14 NA TRBV12-3/TRBV12-4 TGTGCCAGCAGTTCCGACAGGGATGGGGCTGAAGCTTTCTTT CASSSDRDGAEAFF
NA TRBJ2-7 14 few TRBV20-1 TGCAGTGCCCCCGAGGCAGGCCTCTCCTACGAGCAGTACTTC CSAPEAGLSYEQYF
TRBD2 TRBJ2-4 18 few TRBV29-1 TGCAGCGCCCGACTAGCGGGAGACCCAAGCTTAGCCAAAAACATTCAGTACTTC CSARLAGDPSLAKNIQYF
TRBD2 TRBJ2-7 15 NA TRBV7-2 TGTGCCAGCTTCAGTAGGGGACTAGTCTACAATGAGCAGTACTTC CASFSRGLVYNEQYF
TRBD1 TRBJ2-2 16 once TRBV6-9 TGTGCCAGCAGTTCACGGGACAGGGTCAACGCCGGGGAGCTGTTTTTT CASSSRDRVNAGELFF
TRBD1 TRBJ2-6 19 NA TRBV7-9 TGTGCCAGCAGCTTTTCCGGGACAGGGTTTGGTTCTGGGGCCAACGTCCTGACTTTC CASSFSGTGFGSGANVLTF
NA TRBJ2-2 15 NA TRBV11-2 TGTGCCAGCAGCTTCAGACGGTTGGACACCGGGGAGCTGTTTTTT CASSFRRLDTGELFF
NA TRBJ2-3 18 NA TRBV5-1 TGCGCCAGCAGCGTCCTTAGCGGAGGGGCCCCTAGCACAGATACGCAGTATTTT CASSVLSGGAPSTDTQYF
TRBD1 TRBJ1-2 14 NA TRBV5-6 TGTGCCAGCAGCCCGGTGGGGACAGACTATGGCTACACCTTC CASSPVGTDYGYTF
NA TRBJ2-5 12 NA TRBV20-1 TGCAGTGCTACTCCCGAAGCAGAGGCCCAGTACTTC CSATPEAEAQYF
NA TRBJ1-6 14 many TRBV7-9 TGTGCCAGCAGCTTAGTAGGCAGTAATTCACCCCTCCACTTT CASSLVGSNSPLHF
TRBD2 TRBJ2-1 13 NA TRBV30 TGTGCCTGGCAACCGGGACTAGCCTTTGAGCAGTTCTTC CAWQPGLAFEQFF
NA TRBJ2-3 15 NA TRBV19 TGTGCCACCGCAGATTCTAGCGCGGAGGCGGGTACGCAGTATTTT CATADSSAEAGTQYF
NA TRBJ1-1 13 few TRBV9 TGTGCCAGCAGCGTAGGACAGCACACTGAAGCTTTCTTT CASSVGQHTEAFF
TRBD1 TRBJ2-1 14 many TRBV7-3 TGTGCCAGCGCCGAACCGGGACAGGGCAATGAGCAGTTCTTC CASAEPGQGNEQFF
NA TRBJ1-1 13 many TRBV5-5 TGTGCCAGCAGCTTTCCAGGGAAGTCTGAAGCTTTCTTT CASSFPGKSEAFF
NA TRBJ2-7 14 many TRBV5-1 TGCGCCAGCAGCTCCCGGACTGCCGACGGGGAGCAGTACTTC CASSSRTADGEQYF
NA TRBJ1-6 14 few TRBV20-1 TGCAGTGCTACCCAGGGCGCCTATAATTCACCCCTCCACTTT CSATQGAYNSPLHF
TRBD2 TRBJ2-3 16 NA TRBV11-2 TGTGCCAGCAGCCCGACTTTAGCGGGAGGCCTAGATACGCAGTATTTT CASSPTLAGGLDTQYF
NA TRBJ2-3 14 NA TRBV29-1 TGCAGCGTAGAGCTAGGCAAAAGCACAGATACGCAGTATTTT CSVELGKSTDTQYF